This record concerns one T cell receptor beta chain sequence. What it binds is not known. The sample comes from a study of OX40 agonist ivuxolimab in advanced cancers. About the research overall: Partial response was recorded in three patients: one hepatocellular carcinoma and two cutaneous melanoma cases. General study points: At doses 0.1 to 3.0 mg/kg, CD4+ and CD8+ clones expanded.

Some clones are missing from TCRdb's copy, which holds only in-frame ones; the method was immunoSEQ multiplex PCR. The table lists 80,000 or so clones, around four fifths of them singletons. CDR3 length: 14 residues. Germline values: CDR1 MNHEY, CDR2 SVGAGI. Trimming removed 2 bases from V and 6 bases from J; junction bases left unmatched: 7. The source of this sequence is an adult with an advanced solid tumor such as melanoma, head and neck, liver or kidney cancer. This specimen was CD4+ or CD8+ T cells sorted from blood, taken in a trial of the OX40 agonist ivuxolimab. The chain carries TRBV6-5 and TRBJ2-7, with 7 bases aligning to TRBD2. The CDR3 spells CASSYQAGEGEQYF. CDR3 nucleotides: TGTGCCAGCAGTTACCAGGCGGGAGAGGGCGAGCAGTACTTC.